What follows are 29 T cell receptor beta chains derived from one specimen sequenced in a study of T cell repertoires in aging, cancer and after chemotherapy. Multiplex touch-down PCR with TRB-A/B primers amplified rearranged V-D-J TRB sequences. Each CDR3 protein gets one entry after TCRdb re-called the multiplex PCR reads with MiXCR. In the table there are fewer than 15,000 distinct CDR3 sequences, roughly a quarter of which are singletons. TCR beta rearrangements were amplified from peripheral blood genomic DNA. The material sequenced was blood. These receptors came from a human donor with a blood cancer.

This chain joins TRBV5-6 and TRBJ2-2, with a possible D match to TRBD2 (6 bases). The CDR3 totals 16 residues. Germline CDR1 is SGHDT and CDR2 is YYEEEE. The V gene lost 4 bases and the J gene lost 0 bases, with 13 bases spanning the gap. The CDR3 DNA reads TGTGCCAGCAGCCCCCGGGGAGGACCGAACACCGGGGAGCTGTTTTTT. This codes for CASSPRGGPNTGELFF.

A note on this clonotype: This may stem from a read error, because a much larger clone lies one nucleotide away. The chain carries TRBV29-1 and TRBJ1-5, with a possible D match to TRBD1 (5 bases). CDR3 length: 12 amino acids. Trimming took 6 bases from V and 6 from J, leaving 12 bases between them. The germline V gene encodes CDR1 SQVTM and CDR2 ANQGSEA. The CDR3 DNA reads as TGCAGCGTACGACAGCGGGGTCAGCCCCAGCATTTT. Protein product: CSVRQRGQPQHF.

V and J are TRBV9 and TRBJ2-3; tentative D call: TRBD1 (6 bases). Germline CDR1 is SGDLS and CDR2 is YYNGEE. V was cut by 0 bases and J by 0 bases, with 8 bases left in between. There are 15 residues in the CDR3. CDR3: CASSVGQGSTDTQYF. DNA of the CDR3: TGTGCCAGCAGCGTAGGTCAGGGGAGCACAGATACGCAGTATTTT.

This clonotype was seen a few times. CDR3 DNA: TGCGCCAGCAGCCAAGACTTGGGGACTAGAGGGGAGCTGTTTTTT. Its translation: CASSQDLGTRGELFF. V is TRBV4-3 and J is TRBJ2-2; TRBD2 matches 8 bases. CDR3 length: 15 residues. The V and J ends lost 0 bases and 8 bases, in that order; junction bases with no gene match: 5. CDR1 and CDR2 (germline): LGHNA, YSLEER.

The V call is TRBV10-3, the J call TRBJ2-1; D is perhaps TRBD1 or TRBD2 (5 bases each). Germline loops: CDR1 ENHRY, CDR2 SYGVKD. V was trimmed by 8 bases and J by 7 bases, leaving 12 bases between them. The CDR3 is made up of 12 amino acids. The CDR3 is CAILAGRNEQFF. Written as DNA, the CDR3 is TGTGCCATCCTGGCAGGGAGAAATGAGCAGTTCTTC.

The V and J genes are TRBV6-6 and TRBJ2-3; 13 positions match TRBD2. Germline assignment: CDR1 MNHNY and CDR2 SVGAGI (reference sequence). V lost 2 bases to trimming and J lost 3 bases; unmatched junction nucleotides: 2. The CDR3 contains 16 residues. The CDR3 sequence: CASSYRTSGGTDTQYF. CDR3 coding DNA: TGTGCCAGCAGTTACAGGACTAGCGGGGGAACAGATACGCAGTATTTT.

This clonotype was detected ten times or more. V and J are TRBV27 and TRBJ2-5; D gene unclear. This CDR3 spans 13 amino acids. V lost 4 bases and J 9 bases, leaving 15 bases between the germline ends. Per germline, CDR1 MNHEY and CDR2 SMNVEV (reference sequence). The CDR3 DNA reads TGTGCCAGCAGTTCGGGCACCCCACGGGCCCAGTACTTC. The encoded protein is CASSSGTPRAQYF.

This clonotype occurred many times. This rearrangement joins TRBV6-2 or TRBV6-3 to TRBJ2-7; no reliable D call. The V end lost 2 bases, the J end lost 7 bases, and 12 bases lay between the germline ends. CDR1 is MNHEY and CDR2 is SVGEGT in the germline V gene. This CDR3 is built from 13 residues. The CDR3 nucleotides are TGTGCCAGCAGTTACCTGCCGACTGGGGAGCAGTACGTC. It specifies CASSYLPTGEQYV.

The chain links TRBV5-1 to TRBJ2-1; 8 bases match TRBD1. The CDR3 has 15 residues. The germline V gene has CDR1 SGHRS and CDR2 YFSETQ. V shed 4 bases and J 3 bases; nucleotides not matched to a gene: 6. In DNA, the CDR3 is TGCGCCAGCAGCCCGACAGGGGAAAGCTACAATGAGCAGTTCTTC. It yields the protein CASSPTGESYNEQFF. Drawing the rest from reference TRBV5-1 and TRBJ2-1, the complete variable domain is KAGVTQTPRYLIKTRGQQVTLSCSPISGHRSVSWYQQTPGQGLQFLFEYFSETQRNKGNFPGRFSGRQFSNSRSEMNVSTLELGDSALYLCASSPTGESYNEQFFGPGTRLTVL.

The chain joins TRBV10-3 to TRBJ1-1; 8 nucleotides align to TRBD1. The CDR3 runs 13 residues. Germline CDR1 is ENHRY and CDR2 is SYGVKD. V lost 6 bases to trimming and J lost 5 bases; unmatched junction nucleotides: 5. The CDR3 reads CAIRAQGETEAFF. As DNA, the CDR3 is TGTGCCATCAGGGCACAGGGGGAGACTGAAGCTTTCTTT.

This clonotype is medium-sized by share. The CDR3: CAWSVANYGYTF. CDR3 in DNA: TGTGCCTGGAGTGTTGCTAACTATGGCTACACCTTC. The chain couples TRBV30 to TRBJ1-2; D is uncertain. Germline V CDR1 and CDR2: GTSNPN, SVGIG (reference sequence). The V end was cut by 0 bases, the J end by 0 bases, with 2 bases between. The CDR3 is made up of 12 amino acids.

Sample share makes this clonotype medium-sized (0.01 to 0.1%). The chain's CDR3 is CASSLPTGSETQYF. Written as DNA, the CDR3 is TGTGCCAGCAGCTTACCAACGGGTTCGGAGACCCAGTACTTC. This chain uses TRBV5-6 with TRBJ2-5, with D unclear. V was cut by 2 bases and J by 5 bases, with 13 bases left in between. This CDR3 is built from 14 residues. Germline CDR1 is SGHDT and CDR2 is YYEEEE.

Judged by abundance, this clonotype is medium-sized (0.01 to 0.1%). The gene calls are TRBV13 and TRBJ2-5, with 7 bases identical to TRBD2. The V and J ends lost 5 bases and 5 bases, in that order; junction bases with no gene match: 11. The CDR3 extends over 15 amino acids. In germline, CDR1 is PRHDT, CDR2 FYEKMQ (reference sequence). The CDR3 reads CASSKGLTPRETQYF. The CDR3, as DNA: TGTGCCAGCAGCAAGGGACTAACACCACGGGAGACCCAGTACTTC.

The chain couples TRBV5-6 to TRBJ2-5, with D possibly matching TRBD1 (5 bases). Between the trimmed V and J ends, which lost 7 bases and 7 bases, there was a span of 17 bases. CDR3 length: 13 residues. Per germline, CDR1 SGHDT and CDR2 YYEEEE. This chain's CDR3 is CASGSMGLTTQYF. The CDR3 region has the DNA TGTGCCAGCGGCTCAATGGGGCTGACGACCCAGTACTTC. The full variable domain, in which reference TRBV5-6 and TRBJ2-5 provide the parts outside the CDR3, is DAGVTQSPTHLIKTRGQQVTLRCSPKSGHDTVSWYQQALGQGPQFIFQYYEEEERQRGNFPDRFSGHQFPNYSSELNVNALLLGDSALYLCASGSMGLTTQYFGPGTRLLVL.

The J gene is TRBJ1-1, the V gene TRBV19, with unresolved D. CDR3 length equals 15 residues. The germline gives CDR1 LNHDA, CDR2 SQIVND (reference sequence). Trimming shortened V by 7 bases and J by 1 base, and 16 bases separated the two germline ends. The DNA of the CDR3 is TGTGCCAGTATTCCGGGCTGGCTAAAGAACACTGAAGCTTTCTTT. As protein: CASIPGWLKNTEAFF.

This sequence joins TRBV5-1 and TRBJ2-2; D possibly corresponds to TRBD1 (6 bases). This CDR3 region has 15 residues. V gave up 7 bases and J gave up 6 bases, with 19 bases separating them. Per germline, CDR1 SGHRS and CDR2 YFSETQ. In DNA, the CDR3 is TGCGCCAGCTCCCCAACCAGTGGGGGCCCCGGGGAGCTGTTTTTT. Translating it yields CASSPTSGGPGELFF.

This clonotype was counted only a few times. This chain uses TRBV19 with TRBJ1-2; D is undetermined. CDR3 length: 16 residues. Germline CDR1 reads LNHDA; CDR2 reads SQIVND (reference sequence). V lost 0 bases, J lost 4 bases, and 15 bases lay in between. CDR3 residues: CASSIDLEVWGYGYTF. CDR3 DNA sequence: TGTGCCAGTAGTATAGATCTGGAGGTTTGGGGCTATGGCTACACCTTC.

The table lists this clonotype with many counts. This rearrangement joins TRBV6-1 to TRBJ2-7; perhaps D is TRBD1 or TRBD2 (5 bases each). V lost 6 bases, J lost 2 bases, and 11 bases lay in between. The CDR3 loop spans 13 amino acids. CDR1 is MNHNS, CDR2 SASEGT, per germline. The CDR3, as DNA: TGTGCCAGCAGCCGGGACGGAACCTACGAGCAGTACTTC. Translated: CASSRDGTYEQYF.

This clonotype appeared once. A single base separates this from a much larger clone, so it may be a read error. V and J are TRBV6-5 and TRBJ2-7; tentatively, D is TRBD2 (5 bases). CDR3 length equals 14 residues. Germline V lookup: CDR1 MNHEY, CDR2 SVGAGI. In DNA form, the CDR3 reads TGTGCCAGCAGACTCCCGGGATCCGCCTACGGGCAGTACTTC. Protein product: CASRLPGSAYGQYF.

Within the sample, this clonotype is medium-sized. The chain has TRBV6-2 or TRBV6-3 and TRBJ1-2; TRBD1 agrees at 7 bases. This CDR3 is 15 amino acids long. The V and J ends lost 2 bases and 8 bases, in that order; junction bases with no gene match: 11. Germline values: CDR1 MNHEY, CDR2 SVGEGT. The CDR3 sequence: CASSYPGTARSGYTF. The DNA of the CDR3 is TGTGCCAGCAGTTACCCCGGGACAGCCCGATCGGGCTACACCTTC.

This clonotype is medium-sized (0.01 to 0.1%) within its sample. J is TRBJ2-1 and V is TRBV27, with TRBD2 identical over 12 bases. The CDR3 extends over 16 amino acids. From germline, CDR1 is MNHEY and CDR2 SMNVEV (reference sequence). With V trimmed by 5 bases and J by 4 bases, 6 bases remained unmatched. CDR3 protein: CASSVQLAGGYNEQFF. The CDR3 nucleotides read TGTGCCAGCAGTGTCCAACTAGCGGGAGGTTACAATGAGCAGTTCTTC.

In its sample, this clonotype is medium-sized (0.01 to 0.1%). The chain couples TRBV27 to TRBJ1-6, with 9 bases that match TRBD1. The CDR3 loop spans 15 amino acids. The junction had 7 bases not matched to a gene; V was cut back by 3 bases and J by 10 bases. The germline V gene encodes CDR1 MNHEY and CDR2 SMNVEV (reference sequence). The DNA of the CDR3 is TGTGCCAGCAGTTTGGCGGGACAGGGACTATCACCCCTCCACTTT. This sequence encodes CASSLAGQGLSPLHF.

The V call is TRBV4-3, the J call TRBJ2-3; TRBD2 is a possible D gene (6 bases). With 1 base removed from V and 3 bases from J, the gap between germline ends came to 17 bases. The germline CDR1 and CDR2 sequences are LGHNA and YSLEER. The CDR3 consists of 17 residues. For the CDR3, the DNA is TGCGCCAGCAGCCAAGTCCAGGCTCTCCGGGGGACAGATACGCAGTATTTT. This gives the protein CASSQVQALRGTDTQYF.

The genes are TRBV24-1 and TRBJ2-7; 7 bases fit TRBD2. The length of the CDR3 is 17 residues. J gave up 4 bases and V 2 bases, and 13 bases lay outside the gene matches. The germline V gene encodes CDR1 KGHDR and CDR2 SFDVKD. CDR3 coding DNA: TGTGCCACCAGTGATTGGAAGTTGCTAGCGGACGTGTACGAGCAGTACGTC. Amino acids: CATSDWKLLADVYEQYV.

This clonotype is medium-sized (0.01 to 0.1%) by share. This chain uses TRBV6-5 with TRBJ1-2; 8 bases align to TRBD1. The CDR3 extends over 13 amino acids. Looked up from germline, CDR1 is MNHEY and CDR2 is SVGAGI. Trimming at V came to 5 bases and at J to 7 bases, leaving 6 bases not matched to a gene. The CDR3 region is CASSGQGGFGYTF. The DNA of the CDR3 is TGTGCCAGCAGTGGACAGGGTGGTTTTGGCTACACCTTC.

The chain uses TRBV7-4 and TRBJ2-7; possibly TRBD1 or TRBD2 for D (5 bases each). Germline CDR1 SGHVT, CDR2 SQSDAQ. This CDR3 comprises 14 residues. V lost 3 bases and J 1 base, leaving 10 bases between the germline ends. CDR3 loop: CASSFGTGSYEQYV. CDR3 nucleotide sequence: TGTGCCAGCAGCTTCGGGACGGGTTCCTACGAGCAGTACGTC.

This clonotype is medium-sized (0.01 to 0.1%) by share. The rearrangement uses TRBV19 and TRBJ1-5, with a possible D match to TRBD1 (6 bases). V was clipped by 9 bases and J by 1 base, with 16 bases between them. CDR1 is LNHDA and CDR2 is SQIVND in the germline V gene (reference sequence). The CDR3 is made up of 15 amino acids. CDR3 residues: CASGGDSYSNQPQHF. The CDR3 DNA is TGTGCCAGCGGGGGCGACAGTTACAGCAATCAGCCCCAGCATTTT.

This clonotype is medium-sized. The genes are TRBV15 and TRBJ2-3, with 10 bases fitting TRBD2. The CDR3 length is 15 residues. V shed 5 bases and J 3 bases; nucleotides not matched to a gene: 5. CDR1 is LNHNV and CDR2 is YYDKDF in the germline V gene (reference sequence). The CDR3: CATSGGTSETDTQYF. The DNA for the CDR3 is TGTGCCACCAGCGGCGGGACTAGCGAGACAGATACGCAGTATTTT.

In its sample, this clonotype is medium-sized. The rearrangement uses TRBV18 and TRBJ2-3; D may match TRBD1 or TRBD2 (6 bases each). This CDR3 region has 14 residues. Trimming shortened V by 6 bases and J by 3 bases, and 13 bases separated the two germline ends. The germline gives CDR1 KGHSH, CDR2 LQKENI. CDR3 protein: CASSKGGGTDTQYF. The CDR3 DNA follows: TGTGCCAGCTCCAAAGGGGGAGGTACAGATACGCAGTATTTT.